One sample yielded the 23 T cell receptor beta chains listed below, sequenced in a study of T cells expressing NK-cell markers. Following a re-call of the 5' RACE reads, TCRdb has one entry per CDR3 protein and lacks DNA. The table lists hundreds of thousands of distinct CDR3 sequences. The specimen sequenced was blood T cells: a sorted CD56 or NKG2C T cell subset, CD4+ or CD8+ T cells, or bulk PBMC T cells (not recorded which). The receptors come from a man younger than 35 in good health.

The chain couples TRBV13 to TRBJ2-5; TCRdb's D call, TRBD1, is unchecked because there is no DNA. This CDR3 is built from 15 residues. The germline V gene encodes CDR1 PRHDT and CDR2 FYEKMQ (reference sequence). The chain's CDR3 is CASTNRGEVQETQYF.

The chain recombines TRBV5-1 with TRBJ2-3. The CDR3 consists of 14 residues. Germline V lookup: CDR1 SGHRS, CDR2 YFSETQ. The CDR3 loop reads CASSLYTETDTQYF.

V and J are TRBV29-1 and TRBJ2-1; the D call of TRBD2 rests on TCRdb alone, since no DNA is present to check it. CDR3 length equals 15 residues. CDR1 SQVTM and CDR2 ANQGSEA come from the germline V gene. CDR3 region: CSVGISGRTYNEQFF.

The rearrangement links TRBV29-1 to TRBJ2-1; the TCRdb D gene call, TRBD1, has no DNA to confirm it. This CDR3 is 14 amino acids long. Per the germline V gene, CDR1 is SQVTM and CDR2 is ANQGSEA. The CDR3 protein is CSVGVTGPDNEQFF.

The chain couples TRBV6-5 to TRBJ2-1; TCRdb proposes TRBD1, but this gene call is untestable without DNA. The CDR3 totals 13 residues. Germline loops: CDR1 MNHEY, CDR2 SVGAGI. This chain's CDR3 is CASSYTAWGQQFF.

The chain is built from TRBV10-2 and TRBJ2-6. The CDR3 contains 15 residues. Germline CDR1 WSHSY, CDR2 SAAADI. CDR3 residues: CASIEDHSGANVLTF.

This chain joins TRBV6-2 or TRBV6-3 and TRBJ2-2. The germline V gene has CDR1 MNHEY and CDR2 SVGEGT. CDR3 length: 12 amino acids. The CDR3: CASRIGSGELFF.

The rearrangement links TRBV11-1 to TRBJ2-1; TCRdb outputs TRBD2, but without DNA this stays unchecked. This CDR3 region has 15 residues. CDR1 is SGHAT, CDR2 FQDESV, per germline (reference sequence). The CDR3 here is CASSFGGRGYNEQFF.

V gene TRBV20-1 combines with J gene TRBJ1-3; as DNA is missing, the TRBD1 call by TCRdb cannot be tested. The germline V gene has CDR1 DFQATT and CDR2 SNEGSKA (reference sequence). This CDR3 is built from 15 residues. CDR3 sequence reads: CSARPDSTSGNTIYF.

The chain couples TRBV28 to TRBJ2-5. This CDR3 region has 11 residues. Germline lookup yields CDR1 MDHEN and CDR2 SYDVKM. The CDR3 loop reads CASSRFGTQYF.

The chain joins TRBV11-1 to TRBJ2-3; TCRdb picks TRBD2, but there is no DNA to check that call. The germline CDR1 and CDR2 sequences are SGHAT and FQDESV (reference sequence). The CDR3 is 19 residues long. The CDR3 spells CASSLAGTSGSRDTDTQYF.

V gene TRBV20-1 combines with J gene TRBJ2-1. The germline gives CDR1 DFQATT, CDR2 SNEGSKA (reference sequence). CDR3 length: 12 amino acids. The CDR3 region is CSARDGRNEQFF.

V is TRBV11-2 and J is TRBJ2-3; absent DNA, TCRdb's TRBD1 call cannot be checked. This CDR3 has 18 amino acids. Germline lookup yields CDR1 SGHAT and CDR2 FQNNGV. The CDR3 is CASSLVRDTRTSTDTQYF.

The chain links TRBV5-5 to TRBJ1-5; TCRdb's assignment of TRBD1 cannot be checked, as there is no DNA. Looked up from germline, CDR1 is SGHKS and CDR2 is YYEKEE (reference sequence). This CDR3 contains 16 residues. This CDR3 reads CASSSRDRGWNQPQHF.

The gene calls are TRBV11-2 and TRBJ2-5. The CDR3 loop spans 13 amino acids. CDR1 and CDR2 (germline): SGHAT, FQNNGV. This CDR3 is CASQRGNQETQYF.

The rearrangement uses TRBV10-3 and TRBJ2-7; lacking DNA, the TRBD1 call made by TCRdb goes unchecked. The V gene's germline CDR1 is ENHRY and CDR2 SYGVKD. CDR3 size: 14 residues. The CDR3 is CATVMDSNSYEQYF.

The chain carries TRBV20-1 and TRBJ1-4. CDR1 is DFQATT and CDR2 is SNEGSKA in the germline V gene (reference sequence). CDR3 length equals 12 residues. The CDR3 loop is CSAMGQPEKLFF.

The CDR3 sequence: CASRTRDRAKETQYF. The chain couples TRBV7-2 to TRBJ2-5; TCRdb gives TRBD1 as the D gene, but with no DNA this cannot be confirmed. The germline V gene has CDR1 SGHTA and CDR2 FQGNSA. The CDR3 runs to 15 residues.

The gene calls are TRBV6-2 or TRBV6-3 and TRBJ2-1; TCRdb names TRBD2, which stays unverified in the absence of DNA. Per the germline V gene, CDR1 is MNHEY and CDR2 is SVGEGT. The CDR3 spans 16 residues. The CDR3 is CASSYSGAREYNEQFF.

The J gene is TRBJ2-5, the V gene TRBV7-2; the D call of TRBD1 rests on TCRdb alone, since no DNA is present to check it. The CDR3 is 15 residues long. Germline CDR1 is SGHTA and CDR2 is FQGNSA. CDR3 sequence: CASSLGSVGGETQYF.

The genes are TRBV5-1 and TRBJ2-4; TCRdb's D gene call, TRBD1, goes unchecked for lack of DNA. CDR3 length: 16 amino acids. Germline values: CDR1 SGHRS, CDR2 YFSETQ. CDR3 in amino acids: CASSLGTPRGRDIQYF.

The V call is TRBV12-2, the J call TRBJ1-1; the TRBD1 assignment by TCRdb is unverifiable without DNA. TRBV12-2 is labeled a pseudogene. There are 15 residues in the CDR3. CDR3 sequence: CASRLAGDPDTEAFF.

The rearrangement joins TRBV10-3 to TRBJ2-5; absent DNA, TCRdb's TRBD2 call cannot be checked. From germline, CDR1 is ENHRY and CDR2 SYGVKD. The CDR3 length is 14 residues. This CDR3 reads CAISEGLAGETQYF.